The 24 T cell receptor beta chains given below trace back to one sample, sequenced in a study of T cell responses to AZD1222 COVID-19 vaccine (dated by TCRdb to the early 2020s). The protocol used for the library was the immunoSEQ multiplex PCR assay. TCRdb provides this immuneACCESS table in a form limited to in-frame rearrangements. Some clones are lacking; in checked studies, under half of them reflect an unresolved V gene, and why the rest are absent is not known. For this sample there are 30,000 to 35,000 clones; 80% to 90% appear just once. Approximately 6.6% of the sample rests with the top ten. This specimen's time point label, interpreted: baseline before first vaccination. The sequences come from peripheral blood, collected on day 0 of AZD1222 vaccination. The receptor set was obtained from an adult in good health.

The V and J genes are TRBV6-1 and TRBJ1-5; 7 bases line up with TRBD1. Trimming cost V 4 bases and J 3 bases; bases outside gene matches: 15. The CDR3 has 18 residues. Germline CDR1 and CDR2: MNHNS and SASEGT. CDR3 DNA: TGTGCCAGCAGTGGACGACAGGGAGAGGATCAGAACAATCAGCCCCAGCATTTT. Translation gives CASSGRQGEDQNNQPQHF.

The CDR3 protein is CASSFANTGELFF. As DNA, the CDR3 is TGTGCCAGTAGTTTCGCGAACACCGGGGAGCTGTTTTTT. This chain links TRBV19 with TRBJ2-2; D unclear. The V end lost 5 bases, the J end lost 0 bases, and 4 bases lay between the germline ends. CDR3 length: 13 amino acids. Germline CDR1 and CDR2: LNHDA and SQIVND (reference sequence). Full variable domain (outside the CDR3, taken from reference TRBV19 and TRBJ2-2): DGGITQSPKYLFRKEGQNVTLSCEQNLNHDAMYWYRQDPGQGLRLIYYSQIVNDFQKGDIAEGYSVSREKKESFPLTVTSAQKNPTAFYLCASSFANTGELFFGEGSRLTVL.

The chain couples TRBV7-8 to TRBJ2-7, with D hard to call. CDR1 SGHVS and CDR2 FQNEAQ come from the germline V gene. V lost 2 bases to trimming and J lost 2 bases, with 19 bases between them. The CDR3 is 17 residues long. In DNA form, the CDR3 reads TGTGCCAGCAGCTTATATGGGGTTTGGACGGAGACCTACGAGCAGTACTTC. The encoded protein is CASSLYGVWTETYEQYF.

The V gene is TRBV29-1, the J gene TRBJ1-3, with a tentative D call TRBD1 (5 bases). This CDR3 is built from 14 residues. V was clipped by 4 bases and J by 3 bases, with 13 bases between them. In germline, CDR1 is SQVTM, CDR2 ANQGSEA. The CDR3 DNA reads TGCAGCGTTGCCGTGGGGGACCTTGGAAACACCATATATTTT. This codes for CSVAVGDLGNTIYF.

V and J are TRBV19 and TRBJ1-2; D might be TRBD1 (6 bases). CDR3 length: 15 amino acids. Trimming removed 6 bases at V and 4 bases at J, with 18 bases between. CDR1 and CDR2 from the germline V gene are LNHDA and SQIVND (reference sequence). CDR3 sequence: CASSPGPQGFYGYTF. The CDR3 region has the DNA TGTGCCAGTAGCCCGGGTCCTCAGGGGTTCTATGGCTACACCTTC.

The V call is TRBV7-9, the J call TRBJ1-5; D not certain. The CDR3 contains 14 residues. Per the germline V gene, CDR1 is SEHNR and CDR2 is FQNEAQ (reference sequence). V lost 1 base and J 2 bases, leaving 6 bases between the germline ends. The CDR3 reads CASSLGNGNQPQHF. CDR3 nucleotide sequence: TGTGCCAGCAGCTTAGGTAATGGCAATCAGCCCCAGCATTTT.

This clone has just a few counts. The chain has TRBV5-1 and TRBJ1-1; a possible D gene is TRBD1 (5 bases). The CDR3 runs 15 residues. Trimming left V 4 bases short and J 1 base short, with 14 bases between. CDR1 is SGHRS, CDR2 YFSETQ, per germline. The CDR3 sequence: CASSPREGSNTEAFF. CDR3 nucleotide sequence: TGCGCCAGCAGCCCTAGGGAGGGGTCGAACACTGAAGCTTTCTTT. Using reference TRBV5-1 and TRBJ1-1 for the parts outside the CDR3, the full variable domain is KAGVTQTPRYLIKTRGQQVTLSCSPISGHRSVSWYQQTPGQGLQFLFEYFSETQRNKGNFPGRFSGRQFSNSRSEMNVSTLELGDSALYLCASSPREGSNTEAFFGQGTRLTVV.

This sequence joins TRBV3-1 (or the pseudogene TRBV3-2) and TRBJ1-4; TRBD1 agrees at 9 bases. Looked up from germline, CDR1 is LGHDT and CDR2 is YNNKEL (reference sequence). Trimming cost V 4 bases and J 8 bases; bases outside gene matches: 8. The CDR3 consists of 15 residues. The CDR3 DNA is TGTGCCAGCAGCCGACGACAGGGGGTTCAGGAAAAACTGTTTTTT. This encodes CASSRRQGVQEKLFF.

The rearrangement links TRBV11-2 to TRBJ2-2, with 7 bases identical to TRBD2. Germline lookup yields CDR1 SGHAT and CDR2 FQNNGV. The CDR3 length is 15 residues. The junction had 4 bases not matched to a gene; V was cut back by 3 bases and J by 3 bases. The CDR3 coding sequence is TGTGCCAGCAGCTTCACGGCGGGAGACACCGGGGAGCTGTTTTTT. Translated, it gives CASSFTAGDTGELFF.

The V and J genes are TRBV9 and TRBJ2-1; the match to TRBD2 covers 11 bases. Per the germline V gene, CDR1 is SGDLS and CDR2 is YYNGEE. J gave up 8 bases and V 0 bases, and 16 bases lay outside the gene matches. This CDR3 region has 19 residues. The CDR3 DNA is TGTGCCAGCAGCGTAGAGGGTATGGGGTCTAGCGGGAGGCGGGATGAGCAGTTCTTC. Its translation is CASSVEGMGSSGRRDEQFF. The variable domain in full, with the rest retrieved from reference TRBV9 and TRBJ2-1, is DSGVTQTPKHLITATGQRVTLRCSPRSGDLSVYWYQQSLDQGLQFLIQYYNGEERAKGNILERFSAQQFPDLHSELNLSSLELGDSALYFCASSVEGMGSSGRRDEQFFGPGTRLTVL.

The V call is TRBV28, the J call TRBJ2-7; 8 bases are a match to TRBD2. CDR3 size: 16 residues. Trimming took 6 bases from V and 0 from J; bases not matched to a gene: 10. Looked up from germline, CDR1 is MDHEN and CDR2 is SYDVKM. The CDR3 region has the DNA TGTGCCAGCAGCCCGATTTTTAGCGGGATCTCCTACGAGCAGTACTTC. Translation: CASSPIFSGISYEQYF.

This clone was recorded a few times. The chain joins TRBV15 to TRBJ2-5; D may be TRBD1 or TRBD2 (5 bases each). The V end was cut by 5 bases, the J end by 5 bases, with 18 bases between. The CDR3 has 15 residues. Germline CDR1 is LNHNV and CDR2 is YYDKDF (reference sequence). The CDR3 loop reads CATSPHRGVEETQYF. DNA for the CDR3: TGTGCCACCAGCCCCCACCGGGGCGTGGAGGAGACCCAGTACTTC. Full variable domain (missing parts from reference TRBV15 and TRBJ2-5): DAMVIQNPRYQVTQFGKPVTLSCSQTLNHNVMYWYQQKSSQAPKLLFHYYDKDFNNEADTPDNFQSRRPNTSFCFLDIRSPGLGDTAMYLCATSPHRGVEETQYFGPGTRLLVL.

This chain joins TRBV3-1 (or the pseudogene TRBV3-2) and TRBJ1-2, with TRBD1 matching 8 bases. Losses at the gene ends were 0 bases for V and 0 bases for J; bases not matched to a gene: 6. Per the germline V gene, CDR1 is LGHDT and CDR2 is YNNKEL (reference sequence). The CDR3 sequence is 17 residues long. The CDR3 protein is CASSQDRWDRPNYGYTF. In DNA, the CDR3 is TGTGCCAGCAGCCAAGATAGATGGGACAGGCCTAACTATGGCTACACCTTC.

J is TRBJ2-3 and V is TRBV30; tentatively, D is TRBD1 (5 bases). The ends were cut back, 4 bases at V and 8 bases at J, with 13 bases in the middle. In germline, CDR1 is GTSNPN, CDR2 SVGIG (reference sequence). CDR3 length: 12 residues. CDR3 in amino acids: CAWNPLQGTQYF. The DNA of the CDR3 is TGTGCCTGGAACCCCCTTCAGGGTACGCAGTATTTT.

This clone was seen only once. The chain is built from TRBV15 and TRBJ1-1; 7 bases line up with TRBD1. The junction had 6 bases not matched to a gene; V was cut back by 2 bases and J by 0 bases. The germline V gene encodes CDR1 LNHNV and CDR2 YYDKDF (reference sequence). There are 16 residues in the CDR3. The CDR3 is CATSRTGTAMNTEAFF. The CDR3 region has the DNA TGTGCCACCAGCAGAACCGGGACAGCTATGAACACTGAAGCTTTCTTT.

The chain is built from TRBV9 and TRBJ2-1, with D perhaps matching TRBD1 or TRBD2 (6 bases each). CDR1 SGDLS and CDR2 YYNGEE come from the germline V gene. This CDR3 has 16 amino acids. V was shortened by 0 bases and J by 6 bases, with 16 bases between the two germline ends. CDR3 in amino acids: CASSVAGTKGGNEQFF. In DNA, the CDR3 is TGTGCCAGCAGCGTAGCTGGGACAAAGGGGGGCAATGAGCAGTTCTTC.

The J gene is TRBJ2-2, the V gene TRBV4-1; D perhaps matches TRBD2 (5 bases). V lost 6 bases and J 5 bases, leaving 13 bases between the germline ends. Germline CDR1 reads MGHRA; CDR2 reads YSYEKL. CDR3 length: 14 amino acids. Written as DNA, the CDR3 is TGCGCCAGCAGGGACTCAGATTTGACCGGGGAGCTGTTTTTT. This sequence encodes CASRDSDLTGELFF.

The J gene is TRBJ2-1, the V gene TRBV4-1; 9 nucleotides line up with TRBD2. J lost 1 base, V lost 0 bases, and 4 bases had no gene match. CDR1 is MGHRA and CDR2 is YSYEKL in the germline V gene. This CDR3 comprises 17 residues. The CDR3 DNA reads TGCGCCAGCAGCCAAGATCCTACTAGCGGGTCCTACAATGAGCAGTTCTTC. This encodes CASSQDPTSGSYNEQFF.

This chain uses TRBV6-4 with TRBJ1-5; D uncertain. The CDR3 is made up of 14 amino acids. The germline V and J ends were trimmed by 0 bases and 7 bases, with 10 bases remaining between them. Germline V gene data show CDR1 as MRHNA and CDR2 as SNTAGT. CDR3 coding DNA: TGTGCCAGCAGTGACTCGGAAGGGCCCCAGCCCCAGCATTTT. As protein: CASSDSEGPQPQHF.

This chain links TRBV19 with TRBJ1-6; the match to TRBD1 covers 8 bases. This CDR3 contains 14 residues. CDR1 LNHDA and CDR2 SQIVND come from the germline V gene (reference sequence). The J segment lost 7 bases and the V segment lost 5 bases, leaving 4 bases of the junction unmatched. CDR3 coding DNA: TGTGCCAGTAGTGTGACAGGGGTAAATTCACCCCTCCACTTT. Encoded protein: CASSVTGVNSPLHF.

The chain is built from TRBV29-1 and TRBJ1-1, with a tentative D call TRBD1 (5 bases). The V end was cut by 4 bases, the J end by 4 bases, with 7 bases between. The CDR3 covers 11 residues. Germline loops: CDR1 SQVTM, CDR2 ANQGSEA. CDR3 protein: CSVGGATEAFF. The CDR3, as DNA: TGCAGCGTTGGAGGGGCCACTGAAGCTTTCTTT.

This clone was seen a handful of times. The chain employs TRBV5-8 and TRBJ2-2; D is uncertain. The CDR3 spans 15 residues. The V end was cut by 1 base, the J end by 2 bases, with 9 bases between. From germline, CDR1 is SGHTS and CDR2 YDEGEE. The CDR3 DNA is TGTGCCAGCAGCTTGTGGGGATACAACACCGGGGAGCTGTTTTTT. This sequence encodes CASSLWGYNTGELFF.

The chain combines TRBV28 with TRBJ1-2, with D perhaps matching TRBD1 (5 bases). Germline V lookup: CDR1 MDHEN, CDR2 SYDVKM. V lost 4 bases to trimming and J lost 4 bases, with 13 bases between them. The CDR3 is made up of 14 amino acids. CDR3 nucleotide sequence: TGTGCCAGCAGTTCAGACAGTCGCTCCTATGGCTACACCTTC. It codes for CASSSDSRSYGYTF.

This sequence joins TRBV15 and TRBJ1-2; maybe TRBD1 (6 bases). The germline CDR1 and CDR2 sequences are LNHNV and YYDKDF (reference sequence). V was shortened by 4 bases and J by 4 bases, with 10 bases between the two germline ends. The CDR3 runs to 13 residues. The CDR3 DNA reads as TGTGCCACCAGCACCGGGACACCCTATGGCTACACCTTC. Translation: CATSTGTPYGYTF.